The present entry profiles one T cell receptor beta chain with its context. This record comes from a study of shared clonotypes between healthy human individuals. About the research overall: Those who served as donors were two women and a few men between the ages of 18 and 49.

Germline loops: CDR1 WSHSY, CDR2 SAAADI. Trimming took 6 bases from V and 9 from J, leaving 24 bases between them. This CDR3 has 16 amino acids. Terminally differentiated effector memory CD45RA+ cells were excluded by CCR7 positive selection of CD45RO-negative cells. Each of the donors was a healthy adult who was HIV-negative and had not had a recent acute infection or vaccination. Donors comprised only Caucasian adults living in Nashville, Tennessee. The method was immunoSEQ multiplex PCR; TCRdb's version includes in-frame clones alone and lacks a portion of them. The data hold 2 million to 2.5 million clones, with just under 95% observed a single time.

The chain recombines TRBV10-2 with TRBJ2-1; D remains ambiguous. The TCR sequence derives from a man younger than 35 in good health. Sample: naive CD8+ T cells sorted from blood. The chain's CDR3 is CASRDVGKSKGGEQFF. CDR3 coding DNA: TGCGCCAGCAGGGACGTAGGCAAGTCGAAAGGCGGTGAGCAGTTCTTC.